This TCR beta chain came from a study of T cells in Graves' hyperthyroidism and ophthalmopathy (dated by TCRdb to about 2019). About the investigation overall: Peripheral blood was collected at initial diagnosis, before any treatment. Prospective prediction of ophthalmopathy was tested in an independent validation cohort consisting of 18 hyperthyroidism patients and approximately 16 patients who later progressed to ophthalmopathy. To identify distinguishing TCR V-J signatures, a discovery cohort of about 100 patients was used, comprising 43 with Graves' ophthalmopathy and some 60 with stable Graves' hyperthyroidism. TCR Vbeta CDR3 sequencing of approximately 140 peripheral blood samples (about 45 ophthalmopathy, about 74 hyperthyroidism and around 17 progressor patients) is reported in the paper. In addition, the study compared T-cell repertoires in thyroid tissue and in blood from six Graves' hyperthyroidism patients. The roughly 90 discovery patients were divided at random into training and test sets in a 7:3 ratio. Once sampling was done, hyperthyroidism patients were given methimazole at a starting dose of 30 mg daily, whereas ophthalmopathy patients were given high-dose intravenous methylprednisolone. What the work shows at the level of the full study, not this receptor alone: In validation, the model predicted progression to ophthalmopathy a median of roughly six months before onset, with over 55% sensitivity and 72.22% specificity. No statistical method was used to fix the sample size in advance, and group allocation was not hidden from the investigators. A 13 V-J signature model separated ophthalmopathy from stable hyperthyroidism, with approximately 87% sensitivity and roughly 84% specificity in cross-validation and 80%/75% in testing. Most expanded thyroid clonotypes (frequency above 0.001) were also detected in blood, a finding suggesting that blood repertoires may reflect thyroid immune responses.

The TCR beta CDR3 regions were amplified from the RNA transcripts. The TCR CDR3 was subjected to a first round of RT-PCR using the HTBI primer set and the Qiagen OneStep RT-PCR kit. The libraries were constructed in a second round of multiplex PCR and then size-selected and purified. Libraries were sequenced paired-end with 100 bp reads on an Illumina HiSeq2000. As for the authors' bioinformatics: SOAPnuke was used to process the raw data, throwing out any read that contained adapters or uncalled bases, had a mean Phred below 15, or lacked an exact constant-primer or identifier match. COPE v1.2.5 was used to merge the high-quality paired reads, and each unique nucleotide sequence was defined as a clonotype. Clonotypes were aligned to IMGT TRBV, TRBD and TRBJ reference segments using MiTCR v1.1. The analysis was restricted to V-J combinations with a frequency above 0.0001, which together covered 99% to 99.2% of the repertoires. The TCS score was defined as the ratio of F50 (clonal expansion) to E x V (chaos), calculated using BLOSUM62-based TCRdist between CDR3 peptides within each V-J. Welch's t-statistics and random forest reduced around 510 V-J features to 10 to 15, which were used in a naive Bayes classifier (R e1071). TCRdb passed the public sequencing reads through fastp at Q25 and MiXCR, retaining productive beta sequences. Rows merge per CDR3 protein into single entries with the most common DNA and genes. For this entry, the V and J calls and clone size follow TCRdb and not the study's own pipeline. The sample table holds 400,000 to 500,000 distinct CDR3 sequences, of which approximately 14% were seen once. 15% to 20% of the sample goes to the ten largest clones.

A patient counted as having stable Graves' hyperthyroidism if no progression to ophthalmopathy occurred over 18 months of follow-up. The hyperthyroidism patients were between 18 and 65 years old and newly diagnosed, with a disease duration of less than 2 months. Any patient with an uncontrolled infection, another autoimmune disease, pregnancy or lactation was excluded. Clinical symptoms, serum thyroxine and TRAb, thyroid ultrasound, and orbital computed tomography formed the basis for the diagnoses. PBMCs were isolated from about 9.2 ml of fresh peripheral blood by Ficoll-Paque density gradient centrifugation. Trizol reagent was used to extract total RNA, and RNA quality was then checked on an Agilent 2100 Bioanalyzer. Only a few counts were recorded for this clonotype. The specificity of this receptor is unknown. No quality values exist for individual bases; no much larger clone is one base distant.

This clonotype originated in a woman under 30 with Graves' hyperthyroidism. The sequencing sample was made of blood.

The DNA sequence is as follows: TGCGCCAGCAGCCAAGAATGGTTTAATGGCTACACCTTC. It codes for CASSQEWFNGYTF. The chain links TRBV4-1 with TRBJ1-2; no D gene is confidently identified. Including cysteine and phenylalanine, the CDR3 has 13 amino acids. Only the CDR3 DNA stays, 39 bases, in frame from base 1. CDR1 MGHRA and CDR2 YSYEKL are derived from the germline V gene. V is reduced by 0 bases and J by 6 bases, leaving a spacing of 8 bases between them.